The source of this TCR beta chain is a study of cytomegalovirus exposure and HLA in healthy donors. Study-wide results and caveats: Earlier analysis found most TCR beta V segments productive about 90% or about 30% of the time.

Germline V gene sequence: CDR1 SGHNT, CDR2 YENEEA. Deletions cut 5 bases from V and 5 bases from J, with 10 bases between. The CDR3 totals 13 residues. A word on this clone: Antigen unknown.

The PCR contained 60 Vbeta and 13 Jbeta primers. Profiling relied on immunoSEQ multiplex PCR, and the TCRdb table lists in-frame clones only, not all of them. The sample carries around 140,000 clones, approximately 9% recorded once. This TCR came from a woman aged 40 to 55 in good health and CMV-seropositive. The specimen was PBMCs. V is TRBV11-3 and J is TRBJ2-1, with D maybe TRBD2 (5 bases). The CDR3 bases are TGTGCCAGCAGCCCCTATAGCGACAATGAGCAGTTCTTC. Translated: CASSPYSDNEQFF.